The TCR beta chain under discussion was sequenced for a study of blood T cell repertoires in COVID-19. Clones were sequenced by immunoSEQ multiplex PCR, and TCRdb holds only the in-frame ones, with some missing. The table has approximately 240,000 clones, over 80% seen once. In terms of age and location, participants ranged from roughly 18 to 90 years and lived in about two dozen US areas. Donors in Cohort 3 who had recovered were those with two negative PCRs, healthcare professional clearance, or resolution of their symptoms. This clonotype originated in a woman between 18 and 29 years old who had recovered from COVID-19. Sequencing was performed on PBMCs or T cells enriched from blood (not recorded which).

The CDR3 DNA reads TGTGCCAGCAGCGTAGAACGTCAGGGGGATACGCAGTATTTT. Its translation: CASSVERQGDTQYF. This sequence joins TRBV9 and TRBJ2-3; possible D gene TRBD1, 6 bases. Germline CDR1 is SGDLS and CDR2 is YYNGEE. V lost 0 bases and J 6 bases, leaving 11 bases between the germline ends. The CDR3 covers 14 residues.